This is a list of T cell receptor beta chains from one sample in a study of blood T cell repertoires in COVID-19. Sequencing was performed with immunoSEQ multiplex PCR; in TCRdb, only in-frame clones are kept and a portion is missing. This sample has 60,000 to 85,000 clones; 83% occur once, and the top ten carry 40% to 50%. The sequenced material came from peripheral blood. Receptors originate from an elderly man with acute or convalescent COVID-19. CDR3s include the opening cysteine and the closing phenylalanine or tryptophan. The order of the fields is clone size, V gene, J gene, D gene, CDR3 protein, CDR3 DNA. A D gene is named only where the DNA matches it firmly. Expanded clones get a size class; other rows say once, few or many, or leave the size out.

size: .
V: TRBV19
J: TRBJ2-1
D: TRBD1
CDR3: CASSIIPQGANEQFF
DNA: TGTGCCAGTAGTATAATTCCCCAGGGGGCAAATGAGCAGTTCTTC

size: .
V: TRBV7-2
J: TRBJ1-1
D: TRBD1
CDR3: CASSSRQGSKAFF
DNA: TGTGCCAGCAGCTCCCGACAGGGTAGCAAAGCTTTCTTT

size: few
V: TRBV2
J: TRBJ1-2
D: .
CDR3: CASHQRTEGNTF
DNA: TGTGCCAGCCACCAACGGACGGAGGGAAACACCTTC

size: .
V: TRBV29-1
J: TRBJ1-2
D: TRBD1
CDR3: CSVLWTGNNYGYTF
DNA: TGCAGCGTCCTCTGGACAGGGAACAACTATGGCTACACCTTC

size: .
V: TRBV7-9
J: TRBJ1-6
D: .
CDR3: CASSLVSMSSPLHF
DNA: TGTGCCAGCAGCTTAGTTAGTATGAGTTCACCCCTCCACTTT

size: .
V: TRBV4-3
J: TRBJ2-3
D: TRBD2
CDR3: CASSQDTSVGGPGDTQYF
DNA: TGCGCCAGCAGCCAAGATACTAGCGTGGGGGGTCCCGGAGATACGCAGTATTTT

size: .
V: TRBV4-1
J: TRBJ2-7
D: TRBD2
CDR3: CASSQDGASGRNEQYF
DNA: TGCGCCAGCAGCCAAGATGGAGCTAGCGGGAGGAACGAGCAGTACTTC

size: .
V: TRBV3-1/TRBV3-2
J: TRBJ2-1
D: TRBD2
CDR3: CASSDTLAGTRPYNEQFF
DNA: TGTGCCAGCAGCGATACTTTAGCGGGAACCCGCCCCTACAATGAGCAGTTCTTC

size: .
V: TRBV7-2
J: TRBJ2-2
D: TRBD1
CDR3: CASSLAQGGSTGELFF
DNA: TGTGCCAGCAGCTTAGCACAGGGGGGATCCACCGGGGAGCTGTTTTTT

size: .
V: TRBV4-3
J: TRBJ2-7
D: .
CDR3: CASSQGSTLSYEQYF
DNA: TGCGCCAGCAGCCAAGGGTCGACACTCTCCTACGAGCAGTACTTC

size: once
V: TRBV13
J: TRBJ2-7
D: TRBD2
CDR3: CASRPTSETYEQYF
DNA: TGTGCCAGCAGGCCGACTAGCGAGACCTACGAGCAGTACTTC

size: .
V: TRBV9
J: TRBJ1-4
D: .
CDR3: CASSVGERVHEKLFF
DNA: TGTGCCAGCAGCGTAGGAGAGAGGGTACACGAAAAACTGTTTTTT

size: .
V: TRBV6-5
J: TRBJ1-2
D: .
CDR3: CASRGRGVGYTF
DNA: TGTGCCAGCAGGGGGCGGGGAGTTGGCTACACCTTC

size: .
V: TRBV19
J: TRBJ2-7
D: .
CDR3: CASSIGPSPRYEQYF
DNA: TGTGCCAGTAGTATAGGTCCCTCTCCACGGTACGAGCAGTACTTC

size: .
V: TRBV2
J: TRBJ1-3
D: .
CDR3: CASNVQGGKNGNTIYF
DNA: TGTGCCAGCAACGTACAGGGAGGGAAAAACGGAAACACCATATATTTT

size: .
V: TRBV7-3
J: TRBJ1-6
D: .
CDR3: CASSLTGSHSPLHF
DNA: TGTGCCAGCAGCTTAACGGGGAGTCATTCACCCCTCCACTTT